These 29 T cell receptor beta chains share one sample of origin, sequenced in a study of T cell repertoires and HLA-DP antigens. These receptors have no known antigen. Profiling relied on immunoSEQ multiplex PCR, and the TCRdb table lists in-frame clones only, not all of them. In the table there are over 100,000 clones, around 93% of which are singletons. The sample consisted of CD4+ T cells from PBMCs. These receptors all come from a young woman in good health and CMV-seronegative.

The genes are TRBV5-5 and TRBJ2-5; D is unclear. Germline V gene data show CDR1 as SGHKS and CDR2 as YYEKEE (reference sequence). V was trimmed by 1 base and J by 5 bases, leaving 12 bases between them. CDR3 length: 14 residues. DNA of the CDR3: TGTGCCAGCAGCTTGACGGGCCTGGGGGAGACCCAGTACTTC. It specifies CASSLTGLGETQYF.

The rearrangement joins TRBV27 to TRBJ1-2; D ambiguous. V dropped 2 bases and J dropped 7 bases, with 14 bases sitting between them. The CDR3 is 14 residues long. The V gene's germline CDR1 is MNHEY and CDR2 SMNVEV (reference sequence). In DNA form, the CDR3 reads TGTGCCAGCAGTTTAGGGCCGGCCATCGGTGGCTACACCTTC. Translation gives CASSLGPAIGGYTF.

The chain uses TRBV5-4 and TRBJ1-2; D not certain. V lost 4 bases, J lost 4 bases, and 14 bases lay in between. In germline, CDR1 is SGHNT, CDR2 YYREEE (reference sequence). CDR3 size: 14 residues. The CDR3, as DNA: TGTGCCAGCAGCCTCCCGCGAAGGCCCTATGGCTACACCTTC. Translating gives CASSLPRRPYGYTF.

The chain joins TRBV19 to TRBJ2-5, with D unresolved. Trimming took off 8 bases at V and 1 base at J, with 11 bases between the two ends. The CDR3 runs to 13 residues. The germline CDR1 and CDR2 sequences are LNHDA and SQIVND (reference sequence). As DNA, the CDR3 is TGTGCCAGTCGGCGGCAGAGCCAAGAGACCCAGTACTTC. It specifies CASRRQSQETQYF.

The rearrangement links TRBV28 to TRBJ2-7, with no clear D. V dropped 4 bases and J dropped 4 bases, with 8 bases sitting between them. CDR3 length equals 12 residues. Per germline, CDR1 MDHEN and CDR2 SYDVKM. The CDR3 DNA follows: TGTGCCAGCAGTTCACTCCCTTACGAGCAGTACTTC. Its translation: CASSSLPYEQYF.

This chain connects TRBV9 to TRBJ2-3; 12 bases are shared with TRBD2. The CDR3 consists of 17 residues. Germline V gene lookup returns CDR1 SGDLS and CDR2 YYNGEE. After removal of 0 bases from V and 5 bases from J, the junction contained 7 bases not matched to a gene. CDR3 coding DNA: TGTGCCAGCAGCGTAGGGGCTAGCGGGGGGGGAGGAGATACGCAGTATTTT. This sequence encodes CASSVGASGGGGDTQYF.

J is TRBJ1-2 and V is TRBV28; 10 bases align to TRBD1. CDR3 length: 16 residues. J lost 4 bases, V lost 5 bases, and 10 bases had no gene match. CDR1 is MDHEN, CDR2 SYDVKM, per germline. The CDR3 DNA reads TGTGCCAGCAGTCTCCCGACAGGGGGCGAGGGCTATGGCTACACCTTC. Translating it yields CASSLPTGGEGYGYTF.

This rearrangement joins TRBV7-3 to TRBJ2-3; 9 bases are shared with TRBD1. The CDR3 spans 15 residues. Germline assignment: CDR1 SGHTA and CDR2 FQGTGA. Trimming at V came to 6 bases and at J to 3 bases, leaving 7 bases not matched to a gene. The CDR3 loop is CASSSDRGATDTQYF. The CDR3 DNA sequence: TGTGCCAGCAGTTCGGACAGGGGAGCAACAGATACGCAGTATTTT.

The chain employs TRBV2 and TRBJ2-3; TRBD2 might be the D (6 bases). Germline loops: CDR1 SNHLY, CDR2 FYNNEI. Trimming removed 2 bases at V and 0 bases at J, with 9 bases between. The CDR3 extends over 15 amino acids. The chain's CDR3 is CASSELATSTDTQYF. CDR3 nucleotides: TGTGCCAGCAGTGAACTAGCGACTAGCACAGATACGCAGTATTTT.

The table lists this clone with a count of one. This chain connects TRBV7-9 to TRBJ1-4; D unclear. The CDR3 has 13 residues. Trimming took 7 bases from V and 10 from J, leaving 16 bases between them. The germline gives CDR1 SEHNR, CDR2 FQNEAQ (reference sequence). The DNA for the CDR3 is TGTGCCAGCACACCCCAGGTGGTTGGAAAACTGTTTTTT. It is translated as CASTPQVVGKLFF.

This clone has only a few counts. Other DNA variants within this sample encode the same CDR3. V usage is TRBV5-1 and J usage is TRBJ1-3; D is possibly TRBD1 (5 bases). The V and J ends lost 3 bases and 4 bases respectively, with 11 bases between them. CDR3 length: 14 residues. Germline CDR1 and CDR2: SGHRS and YFSETQ. The CDR3 DNA is TGCGCCAGCAGCTCCGGGGGTTCAGGAAACACCATATATTTT. This gives the protein CASSSGGSGNTIYF.

The chain has TRBV11-2 and TRBJ1-2; D possibly corresponds to TRBD1 (6 bases). This CDR3 spans 17 amino acids. Germline CDR1 and CDR2: SGHAT and FQNNGV. V lost 5 bases and J lost 8, with 27 bases in between. Written as DNA, the CDR3 is TGTGCCAGCAGCCGTCCGGACAGTGCAAAGTATCCCCGCGGCTACACCTTC. Its translation: CASSRPDSAKYPRGYTF.

This chain links TRBV10-2 with TRBJ2-5, with no clear D. Germline CDR1 reads WSHSY; CDR2 reads SAAADI. This CDR3 comprises 15 residues. Trimming removed 0 bases at V and 0 bases at J, with 8 bases between. The CDR3 loop is CASSESRQHQETQYF. CDR3 in DNA: TGCGCCAGCAGTGAGTCGAGGCAGCACCAAGAGACCCAGTACTTC.

The CDR3 is CASRGTGGSYEQYF. The CDR3 DNA is TGCGCCAGCAGAGGAACAGGGGGCTCCTACGAGCAGTACTTC. This chain joins TRBV5-1 and TRBJ2-7, with TRBD1 matching over 8 bases. V shed 5 bases and J 0 bases; nucleotides not matched to a gene: 4. CDR3 size: 14 residues. Germline V gene lookup returns CDR1 SGHRS and CDR2 YFSETQ.

This chain joins TRBV23-1 and TRBJ2-7; TRBD1 matches 10 bases. TRBV23-1 is assigned to the ORF class and has an uncertain function. The CDR3 consists of 15 residues. V shed 3 bases and J 2 bases; nucleotides not matched to a gene: 4. The CDR3 DNA reads TGCGCCAGCAGTCATGACAGGGGGCCGGCCTACGAGCAGTACGTC. Its protein is CASSHDRGPAYEQYV.

This clone was counted at least ten times. The same CDR3 also results from other DNA sequences found in this sample. V gene TRBV5-1 combines with J gene TRBJ1-1; maybe TRBD1 (6 bases). The CDR3 totals 14 residues. Trimming removed 3 bases from V and 4 bases from J, with 13 bases in between. Germline CDR1 and CDR2: SGHRS and YFSETQ. CDR3 sequence (DNA): TGCGCCAGCAGCTCCGAACAGGGTCGCACTGAAGCTTTCTTT. Residues: CASSSEQGRTEAFF.

The V and J genes are TRBV9 and TRBJ2-1; D is perhaps TRBD1 or TRBD2 (5 bases each). V was shortened by 3 bases and J by 13 bases, with 17 bases between the two germline ends. The germline CDR1 and CDR2 sequences are SGDLS and YYNGEE. The CDR3 covers 13 residues. The CDR3 DNA reads TGTGCCAGCAGCGCCGCCTTTGGGACCGAACAGTTCTTC. The encoded protein is CASSAAFGTEQFF.

The rearrangement joins TRBV10-3 to TRBJ2-1; TRBD2 aligns across 9 bases. The CDR3 totals 17 residues. V was pared by 7 bases and J by 8 bases, with 18 bases of the junction left unmatched. Germline V gene lookup returns CDR1 ENHRY and CDR2 SYGVKD. The CDR3 sequence: CAITPTSGSSPRHEQFF. The CDR3 DNA reads TGTGCCATCACCCCCACTAGCGGGTCCTCCCCCCGTCATGAGCAGTTCTTC.

In nucleotides, the CDR3 is TGTGCCAGTAGTCCTCGCCGTTTCTCCTACGAGCAGTACTTC. Translated: CASSPRRFSYEQYF. This chain connects TRBV19 to TRBJ2-7; D is unresolved. From germline, CDR1 is LNHDA and CDR2 SQIVND (reference sequence). V dropped 5 bases and J dropped 0 bases, with 11 bases sitting between them. The CDR3 runs to 14 residues.

The chain couples TRBV28 to TRBJ2-7; D remains ambiguous. Germline values: CDR1 MDHEN, CDR2 SYDVKM. Trimming left V 5 bases short and J 0 bases short, with 14 bases between. The CDR3 runs to 15 residues. In nucleotides, the CDR3 is TGTGCCAGCAGTCCCGCAACGTACGGCTCCTACGAGCAGTACGTC. Protein sequence: CASSPATYGSYEQYV.

The chain has TRBV19 and TRBJ2-7; D is undetermined. Trimming pared 9 bases from V and 1 base from J, leaving 13 bases between. The length of the CDR3 is 13 residues. CDR1 and CDR2 from the germline V gene are LNHDA and SQIVND (reference sequence). The CDR3 sequence is CASRAGPSYEQYV. In DNA form, the CDR3 reads TGTGCCAGCCGGGCAGGCCCATCCTACGAGCAGTACGTC.

This chain uses TRBV7-9 with TRBJ2-3; the D call may be TRBD1 or TRBD2 (5 bases each). The CDR3 extends over 14 amino acids. CDR1 and CDR2 (germline): SEHNR, FQNEAQ (reference sequence). Trimming stripped 5 bases from V and 2 bases from J, with 11 bases between. Written as DNA, the CDR3 is TGTGCCAGCAGCAAGACCGGGACCACAGATACGCAGTATTTT. Translated, it gives CASSKTGTTDTQYF.

V is TRBV7-9 and J is TRBJ1-4, with D possibly being TRBD1 (5 bases). Germline CDR1 reads SEHNR; CDR2 reads FQNEAQ (reference sequence). The CDR3 spans 13 residues. Trimming pared 5 bases from V and 4 bases from J, leaving 8 bases between. CDR3 amino acids: CASSPQGNEKLFF. CDR3 bases: TGTGCCAGCAGCCCCCAGGGTAATGAAAAACTGTTTTTT.

J is TRBJ2-5 and V is TRBV6-6, with 7 bases aligning to TRBD1. After removal of 0 bases from V and 5 bases from J, the junction contained 6 bases not matched to a gene. The length of the CDR3 is 15 residues. The V gene's germline CDR1 is MNHNY and CDR2 SVGAGI (reference sequence). CDR3 sequence (DNA): TGTGCCAGCAGTTACTCTAGACAGGGCGGGGAGACCCAGTACTTC. This gives the protein CASSYSRQGGETQYF.

This chain links TRBV12-5 with TRBJ2-1; 9 nucleotides agree with TRBD2. This CDR3 is 18 amino acids long. The J segment lost 4 bases and the V segment lost 0 bases, leaving 10 bases of the junction unmatched. Germline V lookup: CDR1 LGHNT, CDR2 FRNRAP. CDR3 amino acids: CASGLVPGAGGVYNEQFF. CDR3 bases: TGTGCTAGTGGTTTGGTCCCTGGGGCGGGAGGGGTTTACAATGAGCAGTTCTTC.

The chain combines TRBV29-1 with TRBJ2-5; D is unresolved. Germline V gene sequence: CDR1 SQVTM, CDR2 ANQGSEA. Trimming removed 2 bases at V and 5 bases at J, with 6 bases between. This CDR3 contains 11 residues. The CDR3 DNA is TGCAGCGTTGAACGGCAGGAGACCCAGTACTTC. Protein: CSVERQETQYF.

The chain is built from TRBV6-5 and TRBJ1-2; no firm D call. The CDR3 is 13 residues long. CDR1 and CDR2 from the germline V gene are MNHEY and SVGAGI. V was pared by 6 bases and J by 1 base, with 9 bases between. CDR3 bases: TGTGCCAGCAGAGCCAACCTTAACTATGGCTACACCTTC. This encodes CASRANLNYGYTF.

V is TRBV5-6 and J is TRBJ2-3; 7 bases line up with TRBD1. The CDR3 sequence is 16 residues long. Germline lookup yields CDR1 SGHDT and CDR2 YYEEEE. V was pared by 2 bases and J by 3 bases, with 9 bases of the junction left unmatched. CDR3 region: CASSFRTGQLTDTQYF. The DNA for the CDR3 is TGTGCCAGCAGCTTCCGAACGGGACAGCTTACAGATACGCAGTATTTT.

The chain combines TRBV10-3 with TRBJ1-5, with D possibly TRBD1 on 6 matching bases. Trimming removed 6 bases from V and 5 bases from J, with 11 bases in between. Germline V gives CDR1 ENHRY, CDR2 SYGVKD. There are 13 residues in the CDR3. Here the CDR3 DNA reads TGTGCCATCAGCGGCAGGGGAGATCAGCCCCAGCATTTT. Translation: CAISGRGDQPQHF.